A single sample gave rise to the 21 T cell receptor beta chains below, sequenced in a study of cytomegalovirus exposure and HLA in healthy donors. PCR primers comprised 60 Vbeta and 13 Jbeta primers. Here immunoSEQ multiplex PCR was the method, and the copy in TCRdb shows in-frame clones only, minus some. The table has about 180,000 clones, roughly 87% seen once. Sequenced input: PBMCs. Receptors were obtained from a woman between 50 and 59 years old in good health and CMV-seronegative.

The chain recombines TRBV9 with TRBJ2-2; 7 nucleotides align to TRBD2. J was trimmed by 2 bases and V by 3 bases; bases with no gene match: 7. The CDR3 extends over 16 amino acids. The V gene's germline CDR1 is SGDLS and CDR2 YYNGEE. In DNA form, the CDR3 reads TGTGCCAGCAGCGGTGGGGGACTACTAAACACCGGGGAGCTGTTTTTT. Translated, it gives CASSGGGLLNTGELFF.

A few counts support this clone. The chain has TRBV29-1 and TRBJ1-1, with a weak D call TRBD1 (5 bases). CDR1 and CDR2 from the germline V gene are SQVTM and ANQGSEA. V was clipped by 6 bases and J by 3 bases, with 11 bases between them. The CDR3 loop spans 12 amino acids. The CDR3 nucleotides read TGCAGCGTGGTGGGGGGGTACACTGAAGCTTTCTTT. It yields the protein CSVVGGYTEAFF.

The chain combines TRBV25-1 with TRBJ1-6; TRBD1 agrees at 9 bases. The CDR3 consists of 17 residues. Germline CDR1 reads MGHDK; CDR2 reads SYGVNS. Trimming at V came to 3 bases and at J to 9 bases, leaving 12 bases not matched to a gene. CDR3 in DNA: TGTGCCAGCAGTGACCCCGGGACAGGGATTGTAACTTCACCCCTCCACTTT. It codes for CASSDPGTGIVTSPLHF.

The V and J genes are TRBV20-1 and TRBJ1-5; possibly TRBD1 for D (6 bases). The V and J ends lost 6 bases and 11 bases respectively, with 14 bases between them. From germline, CDR1 is DFQATT and CDR2 SNEGSKA (reference sequence). The CDR3 sequence is 11 residues long. The chain's CDR3 is CSAQGPGSQHF. The DNA for the CDR3 is TGCAGTGCCCAGGGGCCTGGGTCCCAGCATTTT.

This clone was observed a handful of times. This rearrangement joins TRBV15 to TRBJ2-7, with D possibly matching TRBD1 (6 bases). Germline-derived CDR1 and CDR2 are LNHNV and YYDKDF (reference sequence). Deletions cut 4 bases from V and 5 bases from J, with 18 bases between. This CDR3 is built from 15 residues. The CDR3 nucleotides are TGTGCCACCAGCACTGGGCCTCCCCCAGGGGACGAGCAGTACTTC. Amino acid sequence: CATSTGPPPGDEQYF.

In the case of this clone: Other DNA sequences within the sample encode an identical CDR3. The rearrangement joins TRBV7-2 to TRBJ2-1; the D gene is possibly TRBD2 (6 bases). CDR1 is SGHTA, CDR2 FQGNSA, per germline. This CDR3 spans 13 amino acids. Trimming took 5 bases from V and 9 from J, leaving 14 bases between them. The CDR3 reads CASSPLAGSEQFF. The CDR3 coding sequence is TGTGCCAGCAGCCCCCTGGCGGGGAGTGAGCAGTTCTTC.

The V gene is TRBV21-1, the J gene TRBJ2-7; the listed D gene, TRBD2, was not tested against the DNA. TRBV21-1 is a recognized pseudogene. The CDR3 extends over 16 amino acids. In nucleotides, the CDR3 is TGTGCCAGCAGCAAAGCCACTAGCGGGGCCCGCTACGAGCAGTACTTC. It is translated as CASSKATSGARYEQYF.

V and J are TRBV5-1 and TRBJ2-1; 16 bases are a match to TRBD2. J lost 9 bases, V lost 4 bases, and 7 bases had no gene match. The CDR3 runs to 16 residues. Per germline, CDR1 SGHRS and CDR2 YFSETQ. The DNA of the CDR3 is TGCGCCAGCAGCGGGACTAGCGGGGGGGCGGCCCGTGAGCAGTTCTTC. As protein: CASSGTSGGAAREQFF. Using reference TRBV5-1 and TRBJ2-1 for the parts outside the CDR3, the full variable domain is KAGVTQTPRYLIKTRGQQVTLSCSPISGHRSVSWYQQTPGQGLQFLFEYFSETQRNKGNFPGRFSGRQFSNSRSEMNVSTLELGDSALYLCASSGTSGGAAREQFFGPGTRLTVL.

V gene TRBV5-4 combines with J gene TRBJ2-3, with D perhaps TRBD1 (5 bases). This CDR3 region has 13 residues. V was clipped by 2 bases and J by 3 bases, with 7 bases between them. Germline assignment: CDR1 SGHNT and CDR2 YYREEE (reference sequence). CDR3 DNA: TGTGCCAGCAGCTTATCAGGGACAGATACGCAGTATTTT. Protein sequence: CASSLSGTDTQYF. The complete variable domain, with remaining parts taken from reference TRBV5-4 and TRBJ2-3, reads ETGVTQSPTHLIKTRGQQVTLRCSSQSGHNTVSWYQQALGQGPQFIFQYYREEENGRGNFPPRFSGLQFPNYSSELNVNALELDDSALYLCASSLSGTDTQYFGPGTRLTVL.

The J gene is TRBJ2-3, the V gene TRBV6-5, with D perhaps TRBD2 (6 bases). This CDR3 has 16 residues. Germline-derived CDR1 and CDR2 are MNHEY and SVGAGI. V was cut by 2 bases and J by 1 base, with 13 bases left in between. The CDR3, as DNA: TGTGCCAGCAGTTACGACCGACTAGGACGCACAGATACGCAGTATTTT. This translates into CASSYDRLGRTDTQYF.

The chain employs TRBV4-1 and TRBJ1-2, with TRBD1 matching over 7 bases. Germline values: CDR1 MGHRA, CDR2 YSYEKL. The V segment lost 3 bases and the J segment 4 bases; nucleotides outside the gene matches: 5. The CDR3 totals 14 residues. This CDR3 is CASSHEGQVYGYTF. The CDR3 nucleotides read TGCGCCAGCAGCCATGAAGGACAGGTCTATGGCTACACCTTC.

This clone was recorded once. CDR3 residues: CSAKPSGANVLTF. The CDR3 region has the DNA TGCAGCGCTAAGCCTTCTGGGGCCAACGTCCTGACTTTC. The V gene is TRBV29-1, the J gene TRBJ2-6; D not resolved. Germline values: CDR1 SQVTM, CDR2 ANQGSEA. CDR3 size: 13 residues. V was pared by 7 bases and J by 1 base, with 8 bases between.

This chain joins TRBV5-4 and TRBJ1-5; no clear D gene. Germline CDR1 reads SGHNT; CDR2 reads YYREEE (reference sequence). This CDR3 contains 13 residues. V lost 0 bases and J lost 5, with 6 bases in between. CDR3 region: CASSLDGDQPQHF. The CDR3 DNA follows: TGTGCCAGCAGCTTGGACGGGGATCAGCCCCAGCATTTT.

This clone was observed once. The chain couples TRBV10-3 to TRBJ1-5, with a weak D call TRBD1 (5 bases). CDR1 is ENHRY and CDR2 is SYGVKD in the germline V gene. The V and J ends lost 0 bases and 0 bases respectively, with 9 bases between them. This CDR3 has 16 residues. CDR3: CAISESRDSSNQPQHF. The CDR3 nucleotides are TGTGCCATCAGTGAGTCTAGAGACAGTAGCAATCAGCCCCAGCATTTT.

This clone is a singleton in its sample. The chain combines TRBV7-2 with TRBJ2-3; D gene ambiguous. Germline CDR1 and CDR2: SGHTA and FQGNSA. The CDR3 has 15 residues. Trimming removed 6 bases from V and 1 base from J, with 14 bases in between. CDR3 region: CASRPASLGTDTQYF. For the CDR3, the DNA is TGTGCCAGCAGACCGGCTAGTTTGGGCACAGATACGCAGTATTTT.

J is TRBJ2-6 and V is TRBV2; 11 nucleotides line up with TRBD1. V was clipped by 6 bases and J by 2 bases; unmatched bases: 6. Germline V CDR1 and CDR2: SNHLY, FYNNEI. This CDR3 contains 17 residues. The CDR3, as DNA: TGTGCCAGCAGGGGGACAGGGGGGTGGGCTGGGGCCAACGTCCTGACTTTC. It encodes CASRGTGGWAGANVLTF.

J is TRBJ1-2 and V is TRBV5-1, with TRBD1 as a possible D gene (5 bases). The CDR3 totals 14 residues. CDR1 and CDR2 (germline): SGHRS, YFSETQ. V was trimmed by 4 bases and J by 4 bases, leaving 14 bases between them. CDR3 loop: CASSPEQVTYGYTF. CDR3 bases: TGCGCCAGCAGCCCGGAACAGGTTACCTATGGCTACACCTTC.

The chain employs TRBV12-5 and TRBJ1-1; D is perhaps TRBD1 (6 bases). CDR1 and CDR2 (germline): LGHNT, FRNRAP. V lost 6 bases and J lost 0, with 11 bases in between. CDR3 size: 14 residues. CDR3 DNA sequence: TGTGCTAGTGGCGTTGACAGGCTGAACACTGAAGCTTTCTTT. The encoded protein is CASGVDRLNTEAFF.

This chain uses TRBV5-4 with TRBJ2-5; 9 bases fit TRBD2. Germline V gene data show CDR1 as SGHNT and CDR2 as YYREEE (reference sequence). V was pared by 4 bases and J by 2 bases, with 12 bases of the junction left unmatched. This CDR3 is built from 17 residues. CDR3 DNA: TGTGCCAGCAGCCCAGGGGGTAGCGGGGGACCTCAAGAGACCCAGTACTTC. This encodes CASSPGGSGGPQETQYF.

This sequence joins TRBV19 and TRBJ2-3; 7 bases agree with TRBD1. Germline-derived CDR1 and CDR2 are LNHDA and SQIVND (reference sequence). Trimming cost V 4 bases and J 0 bases; bases outside gene matches: 10. The CDR3 totals 17 residues. The CDR3 spells CASSKEVGGQSTDTQYF. The CDR3 nucleotides read TGTGCCAGTAGTAAGGAGGTTGGGGGACAGAGCACAGATACGCAGTATTTT.

The chain uses TRBV6-6 and TRBJ2-7; no clear D gene. The V gene's germline CDR1 is MNHNY and CDR2 SVGAGI (reference sequence). The CDR3 length is 12 residues. The V gene lost 0 bases and the J gene lost 9 bases, with 9 bases spanning the gap. The DNA for the CDR3 is TGTGCCAGCAGTTACTCTCCTGCCGGGCAGTACTTC. Translated: CASSYSPAGQYF.